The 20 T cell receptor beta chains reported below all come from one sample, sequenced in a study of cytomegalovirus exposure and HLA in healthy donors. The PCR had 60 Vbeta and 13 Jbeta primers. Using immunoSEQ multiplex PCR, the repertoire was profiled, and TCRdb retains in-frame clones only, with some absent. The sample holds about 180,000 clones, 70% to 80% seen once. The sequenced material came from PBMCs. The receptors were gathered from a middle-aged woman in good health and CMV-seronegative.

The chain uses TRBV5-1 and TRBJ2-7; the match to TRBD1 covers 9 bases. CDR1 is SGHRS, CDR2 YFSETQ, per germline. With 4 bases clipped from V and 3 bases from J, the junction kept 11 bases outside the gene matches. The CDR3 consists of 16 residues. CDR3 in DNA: TGCGCCAGCAGCGTAGGGCCGGGACAGGGTAACTACGAGCAGTACTTC. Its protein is CASSVGPGQGNYEQYF.

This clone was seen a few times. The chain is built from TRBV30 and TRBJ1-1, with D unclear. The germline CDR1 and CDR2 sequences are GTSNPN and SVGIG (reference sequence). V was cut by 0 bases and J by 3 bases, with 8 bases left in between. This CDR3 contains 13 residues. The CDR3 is CAWSVAAYTEAFF. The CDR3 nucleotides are TGTGCCTGGAGTGTAGCCGCGTACACTGAAGCTTTCTTT. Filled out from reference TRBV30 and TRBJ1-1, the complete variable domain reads SQTIHQWPATLVQPVGSPLSLECTVEGTSNPNLYWYRQAAGRGLQLLFYSVGIGQISSEVPQNLSASRPQDRQFILSSKKLLLSDSGFYLCAWSVAAYTEAFFGQGTRLTVV.

The CDR3 loop is CASSLRTDWTSNTEAFF. CDR3 nucleotides: TGCGCCAGCAGCCTGCGGACAGATTGGACCTCGAACACTGAAGCTTTCTTT. The chain uses TRBV4-1 and TRBJ1-1, with D possibly matching TRBD1 (6 bases). The CDR3 covers 17 residues. Deletions cut 4 bases from V and 1 base from J, with 19 bases between. Germline CDR1 MGHRA, CDR2 YSYEKL.

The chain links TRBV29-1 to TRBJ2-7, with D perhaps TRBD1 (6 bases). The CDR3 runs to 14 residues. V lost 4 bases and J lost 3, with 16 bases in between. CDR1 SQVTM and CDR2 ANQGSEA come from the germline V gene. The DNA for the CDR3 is TGCAGCGTTGTAGGTGGCAGGGGAGACTACGAGCAGTACTTC. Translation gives CSVVGGRGDYEQYF.

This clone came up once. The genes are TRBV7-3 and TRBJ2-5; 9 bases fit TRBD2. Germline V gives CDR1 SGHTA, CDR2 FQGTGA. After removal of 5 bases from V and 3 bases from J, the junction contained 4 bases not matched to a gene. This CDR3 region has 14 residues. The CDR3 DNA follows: TGTGCCAGCAGCCTTAGCGGGGGCAAAGAGACCCAGTACTTC. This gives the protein CASSLSGGKETQYF.

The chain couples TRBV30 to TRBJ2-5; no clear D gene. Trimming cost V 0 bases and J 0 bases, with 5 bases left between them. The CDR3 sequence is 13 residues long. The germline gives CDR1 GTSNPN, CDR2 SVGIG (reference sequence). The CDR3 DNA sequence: TGTGCCTGGAGTGTAGGAGACCAAGAGACCCAGTACTTC. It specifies CAWSVGDQETQYF.

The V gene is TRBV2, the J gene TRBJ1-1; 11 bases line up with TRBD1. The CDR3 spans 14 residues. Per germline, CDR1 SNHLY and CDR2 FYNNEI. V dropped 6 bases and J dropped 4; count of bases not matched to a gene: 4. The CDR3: CASRRTGGITEAFF. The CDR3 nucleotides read TGTGCCAGCAGGCGGACAGGGGGCATCACTGAAGCTTTCTTT.

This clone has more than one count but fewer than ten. The CDR3 nucleotides read TGCGCCAGCAGCTTGGAAGGGGTAGAGGCCACTGAAGCTTTCTTT. Its protein is CASSLEGVEATEAFF. The chain employs TRBV5-1 and TRBJ1-1; possibly TRBD1 for D (5 bases). This CDR3 spans 15 amino acids. The V gene lost 0 bases and the J gene lost 4 bases, with 13 bases spanning the gap. Germline values: CDR1 SGHRS, CDR2 YFSETQ.

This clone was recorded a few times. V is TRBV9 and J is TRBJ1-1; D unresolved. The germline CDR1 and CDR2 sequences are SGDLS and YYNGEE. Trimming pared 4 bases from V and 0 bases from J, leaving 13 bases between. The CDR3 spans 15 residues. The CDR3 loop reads CASSLTGEVNTEAFF. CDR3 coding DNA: TGTGCCAGCAGCCTGACCGGAGAGGTGAACACTGAAGCTTTCTTT.

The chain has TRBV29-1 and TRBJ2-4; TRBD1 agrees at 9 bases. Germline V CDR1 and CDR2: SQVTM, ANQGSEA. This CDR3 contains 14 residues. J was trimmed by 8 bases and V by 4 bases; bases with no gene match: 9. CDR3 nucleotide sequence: TGCAGCGTTGTGGACAGGGGTAGGGAAGACATTCAGTACTTC. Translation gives CSVVDRGREDIQYF.

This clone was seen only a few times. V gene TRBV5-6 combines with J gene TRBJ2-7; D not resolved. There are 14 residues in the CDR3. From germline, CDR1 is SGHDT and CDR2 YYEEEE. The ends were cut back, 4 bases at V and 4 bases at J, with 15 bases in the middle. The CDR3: CASSPRAPGYEQYF. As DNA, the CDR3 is TGTGCCAGCAGCCCACGCGCCCCAGGTTACGAGCAGTACTTC.

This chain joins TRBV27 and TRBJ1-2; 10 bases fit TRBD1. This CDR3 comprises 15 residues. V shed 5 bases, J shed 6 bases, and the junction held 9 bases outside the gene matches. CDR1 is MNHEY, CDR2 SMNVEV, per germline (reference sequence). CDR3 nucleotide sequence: TGTGCCAGCAGTAGCCTGACAGGGGGCAAAGATGGCTACACCTTC. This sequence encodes CASSSLTGGKDGYTF.

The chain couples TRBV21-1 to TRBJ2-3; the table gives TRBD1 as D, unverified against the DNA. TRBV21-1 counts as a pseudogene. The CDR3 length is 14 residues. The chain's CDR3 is CASPGTGDTDTQYF. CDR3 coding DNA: TGTGCCAGCCCCGGGACAGGAGACACAGATACGCAGTATTTT.

The CDR3 is CASSSYTSSGNTIYF. In DNA, the CDR3 is TGTGCCAGCAGCTCCTATACGAGCTCTGGAAACACCATATATTTT. The gene calls are TRBV7-2 and TRBJ1-3; D is uncertain. Germline CDR1 SGHTA, CDR2 FQGNSA. Trimming pared 4 bases from V and 0 bases from J, leaving 10 bases between. The CDR3 extends over 15 amino acids.

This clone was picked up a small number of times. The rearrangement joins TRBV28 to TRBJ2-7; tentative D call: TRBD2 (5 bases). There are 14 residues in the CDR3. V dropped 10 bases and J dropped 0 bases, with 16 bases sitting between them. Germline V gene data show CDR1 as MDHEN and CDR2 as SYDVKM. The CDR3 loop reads CATARPGSSYEQYF. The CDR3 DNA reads TGTGCCACCGCGAGGCCGGGGAGCTCCTACGAGCAGTACTTC.

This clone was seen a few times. Here the CDR3 reads CASSLDGGTEAFF. In DNA, the CDR3 is TGTGCCAGCAGCTTGGATGGGGGGACTGAAGCTTTCTTT. This sequence joins TRBV5-6 and TRBJ1-1, with a tentative D call TRBD1 (5 bases). This CDR3 comprises 13 residues. Trimming removed 0 bases from V and 5 bases from J, with 8 bases in between. Germline values: CDR1 SGHDT, CDR2 YYEEEE.

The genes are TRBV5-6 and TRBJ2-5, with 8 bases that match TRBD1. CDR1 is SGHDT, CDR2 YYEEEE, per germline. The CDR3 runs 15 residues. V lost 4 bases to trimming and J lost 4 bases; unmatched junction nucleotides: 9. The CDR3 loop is CASSPGGAGIETQYF. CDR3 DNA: TGTGCCAGCAGCCCAGGGGGCGCCGGTATAGAGACCCAGTACTTC.

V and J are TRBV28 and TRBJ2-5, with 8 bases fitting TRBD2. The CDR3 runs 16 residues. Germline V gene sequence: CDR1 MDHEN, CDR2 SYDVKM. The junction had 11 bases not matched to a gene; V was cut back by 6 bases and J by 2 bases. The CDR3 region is CASSPGRLAHQETQYF. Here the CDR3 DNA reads TGTGCCAGCAGCCCTGGGCGACTAGCGCATCAAGAGACCCAGTACTTC.

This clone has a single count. The CDR3 sequence is CASSLPGSGTGELFF. The DNA for the CDR3 is TGTGCCAGCAGCTTACCCGGGAGCGGTACCGGGGAGCTGTTTTTT. V and J are TRBV7-9 and TRBJ2-2, with TRBD2 as a possible D gene (6 bases). Per germline, CDR1 SEHNR and CDR2 FQNEAQ (reference sequence). V gave up 2 bases and J gave up 5 bases, with 12 bases separating them. The length of the CDR3 is 15 residues.

This chain's CDR3 is CASSWLAGGREQYF. The CDR3, as DNA: TGTGCCAGCAGTTGGCTAGCGGGAGGACGCGAGCAGTACTTC. V is TRBV7-2 and J is TRBJ2-7; 11 bases fit TRBD2. CDR1 and CDR2 (germline): SGHTA, FQGNSA. V lost 6 bases, J lost 6 bases, and 7 bases stayed unmatched. CDR3 size: 14 residues.